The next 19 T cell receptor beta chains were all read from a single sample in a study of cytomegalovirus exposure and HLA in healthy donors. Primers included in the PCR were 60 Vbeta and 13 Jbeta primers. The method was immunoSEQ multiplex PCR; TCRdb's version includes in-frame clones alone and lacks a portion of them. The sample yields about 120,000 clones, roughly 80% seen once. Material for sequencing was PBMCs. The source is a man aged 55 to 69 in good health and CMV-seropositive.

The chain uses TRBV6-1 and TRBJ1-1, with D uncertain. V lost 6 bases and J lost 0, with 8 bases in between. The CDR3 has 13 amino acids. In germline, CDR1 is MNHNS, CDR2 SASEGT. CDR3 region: CASRPGVNTEAFF. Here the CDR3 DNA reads TGTGCCAGCAGACCTGGAGTGAACACTGAAGCTTTCTTT.

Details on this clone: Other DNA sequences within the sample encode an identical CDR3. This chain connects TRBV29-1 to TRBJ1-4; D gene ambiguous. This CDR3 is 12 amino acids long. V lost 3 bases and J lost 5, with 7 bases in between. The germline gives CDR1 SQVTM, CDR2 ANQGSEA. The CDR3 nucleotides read TGCAGCGTTGAGGCAGCGAATGAAAAACTGTTTTTT. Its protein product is CSVEAANEKLFF.

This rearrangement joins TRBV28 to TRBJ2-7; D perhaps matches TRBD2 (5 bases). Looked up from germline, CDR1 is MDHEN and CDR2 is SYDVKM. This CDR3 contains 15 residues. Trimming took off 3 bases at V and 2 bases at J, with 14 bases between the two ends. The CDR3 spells CASSFRGTRAYEQYF. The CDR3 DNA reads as TGTGCCAGCAGTTTCCGGGGTACTCGGGCCTACGAGCAGTACTTC.

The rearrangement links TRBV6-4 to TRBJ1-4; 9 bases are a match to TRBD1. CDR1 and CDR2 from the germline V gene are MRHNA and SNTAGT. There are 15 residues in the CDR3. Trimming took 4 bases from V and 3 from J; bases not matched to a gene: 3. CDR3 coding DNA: TGTGCCAGCAGTGTACAGGGGGCGGCTAATGAAAAACTGTTTTTT. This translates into CASSVQGAANEKLFF.

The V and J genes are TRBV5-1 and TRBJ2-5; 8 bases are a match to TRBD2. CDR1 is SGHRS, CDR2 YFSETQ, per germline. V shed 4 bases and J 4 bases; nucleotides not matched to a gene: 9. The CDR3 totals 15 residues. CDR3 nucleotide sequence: TGCGCCAGCAGCGGAGGACTAGCATGGGGAGAGACCCAGTACTTC. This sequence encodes CASSGGLAWGETQYF.

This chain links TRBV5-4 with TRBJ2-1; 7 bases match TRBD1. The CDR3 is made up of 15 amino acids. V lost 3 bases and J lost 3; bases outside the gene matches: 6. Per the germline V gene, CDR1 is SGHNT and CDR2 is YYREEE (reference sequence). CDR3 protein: CASSSGTAYYNEQFF. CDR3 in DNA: TGTGCCAGCAGCTCTGGGACAGCTTACTACAATGAGCAGTTCTTC.

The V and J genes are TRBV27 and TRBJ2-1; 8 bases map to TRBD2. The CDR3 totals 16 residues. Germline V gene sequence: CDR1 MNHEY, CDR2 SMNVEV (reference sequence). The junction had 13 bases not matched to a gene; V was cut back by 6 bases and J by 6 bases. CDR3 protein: CASSRIPGGRTNEQFF. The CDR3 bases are TGTGCCAGCAGCCGCATCCCTGGCGGGAGGACCAATGAGCAGTTCTTC.

DNA of the CDR3: TGTGCCAGCAGTGTGTCAGGAACCTCATATGGCTACACCTTC. Its translation: CASSVSGTSYGYTF. J is TRBJ1-2 and V is TRBV2; the D is unclear. Germline V gene data show CDR1 as SNHLY and CDR2 as FYNNEI. Trimming removed 4 bases from V and 5 bases from J, with 14 bases in between. This CDR3 contains 14 residues. Combining the CDR3 with reference TRBV2 and TRBJ1-2 gives the whole variable domain EPEVTQTPSHQVTQMGQEVILRCVPISNHLYFYWYRQILGQKVEFLVSFYNNEISEKSEIFDDQFSVERPDGSNFTLKIRSTKLEDSAMYFCASSVSGTSYGYTFGSGTRLTVV.

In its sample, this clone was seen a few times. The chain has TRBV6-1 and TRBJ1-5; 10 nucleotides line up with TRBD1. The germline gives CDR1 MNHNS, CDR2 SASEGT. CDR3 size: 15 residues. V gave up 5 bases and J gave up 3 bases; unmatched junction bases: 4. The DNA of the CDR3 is TGTGCCAGCAGTCCCGGGACAGGGGCCAATCAGCCCCAGCATTTT. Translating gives CASSPGTGANQPQHF.

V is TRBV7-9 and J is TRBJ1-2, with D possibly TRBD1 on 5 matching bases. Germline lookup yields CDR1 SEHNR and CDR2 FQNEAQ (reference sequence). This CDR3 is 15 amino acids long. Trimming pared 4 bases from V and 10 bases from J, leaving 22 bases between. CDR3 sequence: CASSWLAGGASPYTF. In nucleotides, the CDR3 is TGTGCCAGCAGCTGGCTTGCAGGAGGGGCGTCCCCCTACACCTTC.

This CDR3 is CASSLTQGARTEAFF. DNA for the CDR3: TGTGCCAGCAGCTTAACACAGGGGGCGAGAACTGAAGCTTTCTTT. J is TRBJ1-1 and V is TRBV7-9; 9 nucleotides match TRBD1. CDR1 is SEHNR, CDR2 FQNEAQ, per germline (reference sequence). With 2 bases clipped from V and 5 bases from J, the junction kept 6 bases outside the gene matches. There are 15 residues in the CDR3.

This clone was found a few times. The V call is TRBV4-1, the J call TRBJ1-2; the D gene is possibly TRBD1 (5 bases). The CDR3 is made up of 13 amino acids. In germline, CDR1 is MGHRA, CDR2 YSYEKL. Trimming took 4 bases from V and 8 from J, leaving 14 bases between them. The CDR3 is CASSLGERRGYTF. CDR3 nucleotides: TGCGCCAGCAGCCTAGGGGAAAGGCGAGGCTACACCTTC.

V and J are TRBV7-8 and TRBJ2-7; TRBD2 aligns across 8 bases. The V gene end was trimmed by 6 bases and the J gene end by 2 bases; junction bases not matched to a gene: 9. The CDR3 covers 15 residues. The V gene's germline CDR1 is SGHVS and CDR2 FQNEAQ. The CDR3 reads CASRTRGRTPYEQYF. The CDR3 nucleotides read TGTGCCAGCAGAACCCGCGGGAGGACCCCCTACGAGCAGTACTTC.

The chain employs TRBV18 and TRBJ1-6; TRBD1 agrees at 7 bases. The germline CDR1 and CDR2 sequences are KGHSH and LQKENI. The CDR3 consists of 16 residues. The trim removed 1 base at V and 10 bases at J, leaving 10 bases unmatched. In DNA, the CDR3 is TGTGCCAGCTCACCACTGTTAAAAGGGGACAGCTCACCCCTCCACTTT. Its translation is CASSPLLKGDSSPLHF.

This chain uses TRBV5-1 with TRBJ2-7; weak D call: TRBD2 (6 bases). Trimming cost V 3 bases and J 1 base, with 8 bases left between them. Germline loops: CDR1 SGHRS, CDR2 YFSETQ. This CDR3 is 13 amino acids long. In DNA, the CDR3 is TGCGCCAGCAGCTGGGGGGTATCCTACGAGCAGTACTTC. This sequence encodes CASSWGVSYEQYF.

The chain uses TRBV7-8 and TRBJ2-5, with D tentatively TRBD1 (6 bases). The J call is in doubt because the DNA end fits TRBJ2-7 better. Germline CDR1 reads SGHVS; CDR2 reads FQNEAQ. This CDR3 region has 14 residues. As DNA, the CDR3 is TGTGCCAGCAGCTTGGCAGGGGTGGGATACGAGCAGTACTTC. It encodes CASSLAGVGYEQYF.

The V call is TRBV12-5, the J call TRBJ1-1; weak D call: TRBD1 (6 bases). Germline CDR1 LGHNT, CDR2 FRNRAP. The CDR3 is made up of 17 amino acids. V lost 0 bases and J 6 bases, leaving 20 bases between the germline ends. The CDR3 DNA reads TGTGCTAGTGGTTTGGTCTTAGGGGGACTACTACCACCTGAAGCTTTCTTT. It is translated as CASGLVLGGLLPPEAFF.

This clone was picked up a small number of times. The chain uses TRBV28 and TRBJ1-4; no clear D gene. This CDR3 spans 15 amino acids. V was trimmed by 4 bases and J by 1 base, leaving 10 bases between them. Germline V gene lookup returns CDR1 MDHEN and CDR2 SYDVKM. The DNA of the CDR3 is TGTGCCAGCAGTTCCCCCCAAATAACTAATGAAAAACTGTTTTTT. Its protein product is CASSSPQITNEKLFF.

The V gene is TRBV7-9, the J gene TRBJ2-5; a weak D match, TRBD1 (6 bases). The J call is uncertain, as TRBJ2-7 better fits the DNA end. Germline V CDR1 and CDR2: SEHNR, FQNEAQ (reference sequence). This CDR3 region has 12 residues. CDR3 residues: CASSSTGYEQYF. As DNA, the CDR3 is TGTGCCAGCAGCTCGACAGGCTACGAGCAGTACTTC.